The present T cell receptor beta chain was sequenced within a study of neurological immune-mediated disorders. Findings and caveats of the study: Healthy controls had more TCR clonal expansion than multiple sclerosis, which showed the least, whereas HTLV-1-associated myelopathy showed the most.

The study built sorted libraries from around 1 million CD4+ or CD8+ T cells. MiXCR, run by TCRdb on the 5' RACE reads, gives a single entry per CDR3 protein. The sample contains some 15,000 distinct CDR3 sequences, 5.5% to 7% of which appear only once. This clonotype ranks as medium-sized. The antigen remains undetermined. The germline V gene encodes CDR1 DFQATT and CDR2 SNEGSKA (reference sequence). The CDR3 is 13 residues long. Trimming shortened V by 1 base and J by 7 bases, and 12 bases separated the two germline ends. This chain uses TRBV20-1 with TRBJ2-3; no firm D call. Specimen: CD8+ T cells from blood. The origin of this receptor is a woman aged 35 to 49 in good health. CDR3 loop: CSARVPQSHTQYF. Here the CDR3 DNA reads TGCAGTGCTAGAGTCCCCCAGTCGCATACGCAGTATTTT.